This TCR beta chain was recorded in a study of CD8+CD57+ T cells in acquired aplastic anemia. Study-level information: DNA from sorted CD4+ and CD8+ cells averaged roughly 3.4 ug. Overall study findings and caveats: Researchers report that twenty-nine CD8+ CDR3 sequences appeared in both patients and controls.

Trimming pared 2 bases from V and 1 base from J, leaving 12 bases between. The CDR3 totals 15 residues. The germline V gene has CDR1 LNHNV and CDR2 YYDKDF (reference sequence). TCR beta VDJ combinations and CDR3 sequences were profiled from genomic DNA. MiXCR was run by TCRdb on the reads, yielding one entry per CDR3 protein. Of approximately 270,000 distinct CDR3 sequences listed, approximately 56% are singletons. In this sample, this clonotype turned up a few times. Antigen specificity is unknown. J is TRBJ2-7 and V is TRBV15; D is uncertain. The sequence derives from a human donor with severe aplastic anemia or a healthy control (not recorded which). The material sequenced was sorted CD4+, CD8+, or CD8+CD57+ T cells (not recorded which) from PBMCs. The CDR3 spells CATSRQRTGSYEQYF. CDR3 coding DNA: TGTGCCACCAGCAGACAGAGGACCGGATCCTACGAGCAGTACTTC.